This TCR beta chain was sequenced in a study of graft-versus-host responses after intestinal transplantation. Study context: Transplant types were multivisceral, liver-intestinal, or isolated intestinal.

This CDR3 is 15 amino acids long. V was shortened by 4 bases and J by 5 bases, with 17 bases between the two germline ends. From germline, CDR1 is SNHLY and CDR2 FYNNEI. Findings and limits, study-wide: Levels of circulating GvH clones at their peak were associated with early post-transplant HvG declines. Elevated graft-versus-host to host-versus-graft clonal ratios in allografts were recorded for patients with graft-donor T cell macrochimerism.

Clones were read by immunoSEQ multiplex PCR, and TCRdb kept only the in-frame ones, dropping some. Seen here are approximately 99,000 clones, 91% observed once, and the top ten hold roughly 0.17%. Worth noting for this clone: Its target is not known.

The V and J genes are TRBV2 and TRBJ2-5; the D gene is possibly TRBD1 (5 bases). Sequenced material: unstimulated CD4+ T cells sorted from spleen or lymph node cells, taken before transplant. The sequence was obtained from a human donor who was the organ donor for an intestinal transplant. Here the CDR3 reads CASSAAGPLVETQYF. CDR3 bases: TGTGCCAGCAGTGCGGCAGGGCCCCTCGTGGAGACCCAGTACTTC. The whole variable domain, remainder taken from reference TRBV2 and TRBJ2-5, is EPEVTQTPSHQVTQMGQEVILRCVPISNHLYFYWYRQILGQKVEFLVSFYNNEISEKSEIFDDQFSVERPDGSNFTLKIRSTKLEDSAMYFCASSAAGPLVETQYFGPGTRLLVL.